Listed below are T cell receptor beta chains from one sample, sequenced in a study of T cells after posttransplantation cyclophosphamide. The method was immunoSEQ multiplex PCR; TCRdb's version includes in-frame clones alone and lacks a portion of them. Observed in the sample are some 7,600 clones, none of them singletons. Sequenced here: PBMCs, sampled after allogeneic stem cell transplant with posttransplant cyclophosphamide. These receptor sequences come from a female patient between 50 and 60 years old who received an allogeneic stem cell transplant from a related donor, was CMV-positive, and had no GVHD. Some T cells may originate from the graft donor. Each CDR3 is given without its conserved first and last residue. The D gene is left open where the match is weak. Only some rows state a clone size, as once, few, many or a class for expanded clones.

v_call clone_size d_call cdr3_aa
TRBV5-8 medium-sized TRBD1 ASSLVTGTGRAMNTEAF
TRBV4-2 many TRBD1 ASSRGQGLSSGANVLT
TRBV27 many - ASSFDRFYNEQF
TRBV27 large TRBD1 ASSPDADRALTVNQPQH
TRBV30 - - AWSETRGGYGYT
TRBV28 many - ASSFWRGYNEQF
TRBV11-3 many TRBD2 ASSPIAGAGGEQY
TRBV18 medium-sized - ASSPPQGEKLF
TRBV5-1 many TRBD2 ASSSGLAGEDTQY
TRBV18 few - ASSPATGRHGYT
TRBV12-3/TRBV12-4 medium-sized - ASRRSDRYEQF
TRBV28 many TRBD2 ASSYGLAGTYEQY
TRBV2 many - ASRAGVSYEQY
TRBV4-1 many TRBD1 ASSQPGQGRYEQY
TRBV5-8 many - ASSSGLNQPQH
TRBV4-3 many TRBD1 ASSLRQGGYT
TRBV9 many TRBD1 ASSVVTGGNEQF